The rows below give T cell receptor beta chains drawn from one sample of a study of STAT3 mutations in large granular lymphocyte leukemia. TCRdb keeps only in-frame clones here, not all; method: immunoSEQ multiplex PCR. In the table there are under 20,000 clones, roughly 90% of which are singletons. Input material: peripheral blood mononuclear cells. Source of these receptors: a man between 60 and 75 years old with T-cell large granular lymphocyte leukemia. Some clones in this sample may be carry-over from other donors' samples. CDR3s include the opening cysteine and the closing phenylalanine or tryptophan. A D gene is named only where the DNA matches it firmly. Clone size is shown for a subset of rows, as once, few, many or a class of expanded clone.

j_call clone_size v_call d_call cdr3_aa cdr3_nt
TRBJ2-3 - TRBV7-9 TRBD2 CASSFIAGLEADTQYF TGTGCCAGCAGCTTCATAGCGGGCCTTGAAGCAGATACGCAGTATTTT
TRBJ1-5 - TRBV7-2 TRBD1 CASSSGQGDQPQHF TGTGCCAGCAGCTCCGGACAGGGAGATCAGCCCCAGCATTTT
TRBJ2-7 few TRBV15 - CATSRGRSYEQYF TGTGCCACCAGCAGGGGGAGATCCTACGAGCAGTACTTC
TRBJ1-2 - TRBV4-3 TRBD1 CASSQVTGVGFGYTF TGCGCCAGCAGCCAAGTTACAGGGGTGGGGTTTGGCTACACCTTC
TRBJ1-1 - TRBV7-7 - CASSINRNTEAFF TGTGCTAGCAGCATCAACAGGAACACTGAAGCTTTCTTT
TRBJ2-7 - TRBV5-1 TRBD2 CASSLVGSGSDEQYF TGCGCCAGCAGCTTGGTGGGTAGCGGGAGCGACGAGCAGTACTTC
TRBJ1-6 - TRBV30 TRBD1 CAWSGRQGGNSPLHF TGTGCCTGGAGTGGACGTCAGGGGGGTAATTCACCCCTCCACTTT
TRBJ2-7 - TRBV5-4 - CASSPPGGGAAGSYEQYF TGTGCCAGCAGCCCTCCCGGAGGGGGCGCGGCGGGGTCTTACGAGCAGTACTTC
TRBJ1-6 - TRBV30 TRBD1 CAWSGTGTSPLHF TGTGCCTGGAGTGGGACAGGGACTTCACCCCTCCACTTT
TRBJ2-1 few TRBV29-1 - CSVEWAIYNEQFF TGCAGCGTAGAGTGGGCCATCTACAATGAGCAGTTCTTC
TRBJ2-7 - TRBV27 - CASSLSQTRGAYEQYF TGTGCCAGCAGTTTATCCCAGACCCGAGGGGCCTACGAGCAGTACTTC
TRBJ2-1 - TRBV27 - CASRSGWLDNEQFF TGTGCCAGCCGGAGCGGGTGGCTGGACAATGAGCAGTTCTTC
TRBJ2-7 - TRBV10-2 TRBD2 CASSAGHPSGMTYEQYF TGCGCCAGCAGTGCTGGTCACCCTAGCGGGATGACGTACGAGCAGTACTTC
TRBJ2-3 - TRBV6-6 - CASSYSTGPVPDTQYF TGTGCCAGCAGTTACTCGACGGGCCCGGTCCCAGATACGCAGTATTTT
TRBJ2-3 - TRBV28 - CASSLSSGTFLTDTQYF TGTGCCAGCAGTTTGTCCAGCGGCACCTTCCTCACAGATACGCAGTATTTT
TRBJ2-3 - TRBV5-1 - CASSLSQGSDTQYF TGCGCCAGCAGCTTGAGCCAGGGCTCGGATACGCAGTATTTT
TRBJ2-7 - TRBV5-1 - CASSNHWGQKPYEQYF TGCGCCAGCAGCAACCACTGGGGACAAAAACCCTACGAGCAGTACTTC
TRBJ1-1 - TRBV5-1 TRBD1 CASSLQGLDTEAFF TGCGCCAGCAGCCTACAGGGGTTGGACACTGAAGCTTTCTTT
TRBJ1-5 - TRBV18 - CASSPGHSNQPQHF TGTGCCAGCTCACCGGGACATAGCAATCAGCCCCAGCATTTT
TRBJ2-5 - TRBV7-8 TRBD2 CASSLLAGEGETQYF TGTGCCAGCAGCTTACTGGCGGGAGAAGGGGAGACCCAGTACTTC
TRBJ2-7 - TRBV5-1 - CASSLEGESSYEQYF TGCGCCAGCAGCTTGGAAGGGGAAAGCTCCTACGAGCAGTACTTC
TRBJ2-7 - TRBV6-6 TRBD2 CASRTTSGLYEQYF TGTGCCAGCAGGACGACTAGCGGACTATACGAGCAGTACTTC
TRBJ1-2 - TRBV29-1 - CSAKGDGYTF TGCAGCGCGAAGGGGGATGGCTACACCTTC
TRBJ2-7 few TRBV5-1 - CASSLAPGSSYEQYF TGCGCCAGCAGCTTGGCCCCTGGATCCTCCTACGAGCAGTACTTC
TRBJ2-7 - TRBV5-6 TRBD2 CASSRLAGGTYEQYF TGTGCCAGCAGCCGTTTAGCGGGAGGGACCTACGAGCAGTACTTC
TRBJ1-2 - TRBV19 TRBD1 CASTARTGLDYGYTF TGTGCCAGTACCGCTAGGACAGGGTTGGACTATGGCTACACCTTC
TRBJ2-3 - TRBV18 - CASSPASTDTQYF TGTGCCAGCTCACCAGCTAGCACAGATACGCAGTATTTT
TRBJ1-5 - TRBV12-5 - CASGLGGDQPQHF TGTGCTAGTGGTTTGGGGGGTGATCAGCCCCAGCATTTT
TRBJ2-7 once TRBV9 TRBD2 CASSVGWRLAGGEQYF TGTGCCAGCAGCGTAGGCTGGCGACTAGCGGGAGGCGAGCAGTACTTC
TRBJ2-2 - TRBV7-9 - CASSHVDTGELFF TGTGCCAGCAGCCACGTGGACACCGGGGAGCTGTTTTTT
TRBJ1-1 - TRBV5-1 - CASSLEGGKATGLKAFF TGCGCCAGCAGCTTGGAGGGGGGGAAAGCGACGGGCCTCAAAGCTTTCTTT
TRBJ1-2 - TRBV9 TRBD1 CASSGETGGGNYGYTF TGTGCCAGCAGCGGAGAAACAGGGGGTGGAAACTATGGCTACACCTTC
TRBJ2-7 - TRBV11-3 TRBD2 CASSPGFGSGPQYF TGTGCCAGCAGCCCCGGCTTTGGTAGCGGGCCGCAGTACTTC
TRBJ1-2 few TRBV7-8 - CASSLGHKNYGYTF TGTGCCAGCAGCTTGGGCCATAAAAACTATGGCTACACCTTC
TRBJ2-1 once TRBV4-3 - CASSHELAGDEQFF TGCGCCAGCAGCCACGAACTAGCTGGGGATGAGCAGTTCTTC
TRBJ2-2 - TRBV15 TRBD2 CATSSLGQRSGTSTNTGELFF TGTGCCACCAGCAGCCTAGGCCAACGCTCCGGGACTAGCACGAACACCGGGGAGCTGTTTTTT
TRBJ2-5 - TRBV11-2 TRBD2 CASSFWASGRQETQYF TGTGCCAGCAGCTTCTGGGCTAGCGGGCGTCAAGAGACCCAGTACTTC
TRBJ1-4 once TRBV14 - CASSPPRGWGEDEKLFF TGTGCCAGCAGCCCCCCACGTGGATGGGGCGAAGATGAAAAACTGTTTTTT
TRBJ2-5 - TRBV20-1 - CSGENQETQYF TGCAGTGGGGAAAACCAAGAGACCCAGTACTTC
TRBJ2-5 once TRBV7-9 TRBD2 CASSFMGEGQETQYF TGTGCCAGCAGCTTTATGGGGGAGGGCCAAGAGACCCAGTACTTC
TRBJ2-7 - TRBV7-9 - CASSLDPQFPEQYF TGTGCCAGCAGCTTAGACCCACAATTCCCAGAGCAGTACTTC
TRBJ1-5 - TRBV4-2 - CASSHSPGEGNNQPQHF TGTGCCAGCAGCCACTCCCCCGGGGAGGGGAACAATCAGCCCCAGCATTTT
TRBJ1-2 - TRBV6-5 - CASGSGANYGYTF TGTGCCTCCGGAAGCGGGGCGAACTATGGCTACACCTTC
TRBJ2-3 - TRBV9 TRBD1 CASSVGQGYTDTQYF TGTGCCAGCAGCGTAGGACAGGGATACACAGATACGCAGTATTTT
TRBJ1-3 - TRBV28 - CASSLWGPGNTIYF TGTGCCAGCAGTTTATGGGGGCCCGGAAACACCATATATTTT
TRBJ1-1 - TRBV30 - CAWSVQENTEAFF TGTGCCTGGAGTGTACAAGAGAACACTGAAGCTTTCTTT
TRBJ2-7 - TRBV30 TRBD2 CAWSVWGGEQYF TGTGCCTGGAGTGTATGGGGAGGGGAGCAGTACTTC
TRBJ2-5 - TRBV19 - CASIGGGGETQYF TGTGCCAGTATTGGGGGCGGAGGAGAGACCCAGTACTTC
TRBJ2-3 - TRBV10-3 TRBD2 CAIRQLAGVADTQYF TGTGCCATCAGACAACTAGCGGGAGTAGCAGATACGCAGTATTTT
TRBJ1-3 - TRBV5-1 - CASSLAGADRGNTIYF TGCGCCAGCAGCTTAGCGGGGGCCGACAGGGGAAACACCATATATTTT
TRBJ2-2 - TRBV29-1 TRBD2 CSVEGPSGNTGELFF TGCAGCGTTGAAGGGCCTAGCGGGAACACCGGGGAGCTGTTTTTT
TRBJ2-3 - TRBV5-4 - CASSFGLQDTQYF TGTGCCAGCAGCTTCGGGCTCCAAGATACGCAGTATTTT
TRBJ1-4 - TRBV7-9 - CASSSRGSNEKLFF TGTGCCAGCAGCTCCCGCGGATCGAATGAAAAACTGTTTTTT
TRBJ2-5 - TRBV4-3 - CASSQEKAVKTQYF TGCGCCAGCAGCCAAGAGAAGGCGGTGAAGACCCAGTACTTC
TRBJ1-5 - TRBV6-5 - CASSSGGEGGQPQHF TGTGCCAGCAGCTCCGGAGGGGAGGGAGGACAGCCCCAGCATTTT
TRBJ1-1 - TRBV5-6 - CASSLEYTLQNTEAFF TGTGCCAGCAGCTTGGAGTACACCCTACAGAACACTGAAGCTTTCTTT
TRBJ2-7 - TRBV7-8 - CASSLRPGPYEQYF TGTGCCAGCTCTCTAAGACCGGGTCCGTACGAGCAGTACTTC
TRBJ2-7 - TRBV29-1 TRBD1 CSVLSPGQGYEQYF TGCAGCGTGCTTTCCCCGGGACAGGGCTACGAGCAGTACTTC
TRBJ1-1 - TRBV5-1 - CASARGLNTEAFF TGCGCCAGCGCTCGGGGCCTGAACACTGAAGCTTTCTTT
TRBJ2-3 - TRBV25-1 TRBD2 CASSEYSPGGVEDTQYF TGTGCCAGCAGTGAATACTCCCCGGGAGGTGTGGAAGATACGCAGTATTTT